The T cell receptor (beta chain) described here comes from a study of regulatory T cells in long-lasting Graves disease. The time point denotes: newly diagnosed GD, antithyroid drugs for less than 3 months. From PBMCs, RNA was extracted and then used to make the TCR library. Per the germline V gene, CDR1 is LNHDA and CDR2 is SQIVND (reference sequence). The V end lost 4 bases, the J end lost 4 bases, and 10 bases lay between the germline ends. The CDR3 has 13 residues. Library construction for TCR beta used iRepertoire HTBI primers and Arm-PCR of CDR3 regions. TCRdb passed the multiplex PCR reads through MiXCR, listing each CDR3 protein once. The sample contains about 540,000 distinct CDR3 sequences, 13% of which appear only once. These data also formed part of another study, on T cells in Graves' hyperthyroidism and ophthalmopathy.

Sample: peripheral blood mononuclear cells (PBMCs), taken at new diagnosis, from a patient treated with antithyroid drugs. This TCR was sampled from a man younger than 45 with Graves disease. The rearrangement links TRBV19 to TRBJ2-5; tentative D call: TRBD2 (6 bases). This chain's CDR3 is CASSKLATETQYF. For the CDR3, the DNA is TGTGCCAGTAGTAAACTAGCTACAGAGACCCAGTACTTC.